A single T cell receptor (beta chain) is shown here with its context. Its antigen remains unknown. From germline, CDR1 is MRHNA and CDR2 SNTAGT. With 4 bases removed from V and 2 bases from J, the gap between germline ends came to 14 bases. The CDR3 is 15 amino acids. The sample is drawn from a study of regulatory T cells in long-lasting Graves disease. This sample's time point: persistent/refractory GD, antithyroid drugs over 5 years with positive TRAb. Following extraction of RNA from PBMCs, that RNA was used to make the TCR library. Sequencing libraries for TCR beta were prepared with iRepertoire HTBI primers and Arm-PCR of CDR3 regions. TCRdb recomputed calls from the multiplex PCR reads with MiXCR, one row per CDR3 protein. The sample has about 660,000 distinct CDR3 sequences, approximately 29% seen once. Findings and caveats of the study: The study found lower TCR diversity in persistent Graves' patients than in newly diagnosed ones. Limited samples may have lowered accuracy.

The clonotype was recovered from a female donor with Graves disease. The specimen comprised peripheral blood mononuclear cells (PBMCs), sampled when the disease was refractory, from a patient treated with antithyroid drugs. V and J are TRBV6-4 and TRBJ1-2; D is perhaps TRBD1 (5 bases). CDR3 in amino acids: CASSGWDLSNYGYTF. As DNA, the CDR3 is TGTGCCAGCAGTGGCTGGGACCTTTCCAACTATGGCTACACCTTC.